One T cell receptor beta chain is described in this entry. The target of this receptor is not known. No base quality information exists; no much larger clone differs at one position. This sample was included in a study of cytomegalovirus exposure and HLA in healthy donors (dated by TCRdb to 2016 to 2017). Background for the entire study: According to a later analysis, one platform produced both the 120 validation repertoires and the 666 repertoires of the first cohort. The study aimed to test whether cataloging public T cell receptors could reveal signatures of past pathogen exposure. In addition to the first cohort of 500 to 850 subjects, a separate validation cohort of about 120 different subjects was used. To predict cytomegalovirus infection status, the study combined high-throughput TCR immunosequencing, statistical association of individual TCRs with disease status, and machine learning. Findings and caveats that apply to the study as a whole: The study listed 150 to 200 TCR beta chains as associated with cytomegalovirus. In vitro tests confirmed that a few of the cytomegalovirus-associated TCR beta chains recognize cytomegalovirus antigens. The authors suggested that the approach could potentially be generalized to other disease states and immunological phenotypes. Cytomegalovirus status was reported to be diagnosed by the classifier with high specificity and sensitivity in both the original and validation cohorts. In a later analysis, TCRs clustered in the first cohort were found to also tend to co-occur in the 120 or so validation repertoires, with approximately 93% of cluster scores above 0. A later analysis lacked HLA typing for the validation cohort, so it scored co-occurrence in that cohort across all 110 or so repertoires. Across donors, most TCR sequences were observed very rarely, whereas some public TCRs were present in many individuals.

Library generation was performed with the immunoSEQ multiplex PCR assay. The paper's data handling went like this. To diagnose cytomegalovirus status from the catalog of TCR beta chain sequences, a statistical classification framework was built. The source is immuneACCESS, and TCRdb retained only in-frame sequences with V and J called. Part of the clones is not carried over; for the studies checked, unresolved V genes explain less than half of this, and the remainder is unexplained. That table furnishes V, J and clone size, whereas the DNA furnished D and trimming. For this sample the table gives 85,000 to 120,000 clones, of which less than 95% were detected only once. The ten largest clones capture approximately 1% of the sample. Donors formed part of the validation cohort, which comprised over a hundred subjects and was distinct from the first cohort of under 850 subjects. The CDR3 has 15 amino acids, counting the end cysteine and phenylalanine. Just CDR3 DNA is preserved here, 45 bases in frame from base 1. From a lookup of the germline V gene, CDR1 and CDR2 are ENHRY and SYGVKD. The germline V and J ends show losses of 1 base and 4 bases respectively, and no gene match explains 3 bases of the junction.

The chain joins TRBV10-3 to TRBJ2-5; 10 central bases correspond to TRBD2. The sample consisted of PBMCs. The source of this sequence is a woman aged 18-29 years in good health and CMV-seronegative. The DNA is TGTGCCATCAGTGAGTTAGCGGGAGGCGGAGAGACCCAGTACTTC. It encodes CAISELAGGGETQYF.